The entry below gives a single T cell receptor (beta chain) sequence along with its context. This entry belongs to a study of blood T cell repertoires in COVID-19. Study summary: From the United States, Italy and Spain came samples of acute and convalescent COVID-19. Nucleic acid was either cDNA or gDNA, and it came from T cells, B-cell-depleted T cells, or PBMCs.

In germline, CDR1 is SGHVS, CDR2 FQNEAQ. Trimming at V came to 4 bases and at J to 3 bases, leaving 4 bases not matched to a gene. The CDR3 has 15 residues. Authors' analysis steps: It was from reference gene primer amplification that nucleated cell counts were estimated. The method was immunoSEQ multiplex PCR; TCRdb's version includes in-frame clones alone and lacks a portion of them. V and J calls and clone size are given by that table; D and trimming were obtained from the DNA. Of 210,000 or so clones in the sample, approximately 91% were seen once. The sequenced sample consisted of peripheral blood. This clonotype was sampled from a woman aged 55 to 70 with acute or convalescent COVID-19. The chain recombines TRBV7-8 with TRBJ1-4, with TRBD1 matching over 8 bases. The CDR3 nucleotides read TGTGCCAGCAGCTCCAACAGGGGGTCTAATGAAAAACTGTTTTTT. Its protein is CASSSNRGSNEKLFF.